Reported below is one T cell receptor (beta chain). Antigen specificity is unknown. Recipients were bled about 28 days pretransplant and at posttransplant days 30, 100, 180. The data stem from a study of T cell clonotyping in hematopoietic cell transplantation. Regarding the study as a whole: At the given depth, recipient repertoires were over 95% de novo clonotypes. After transplant, recipient diversity fell while pathologically expanded clonotypes grew through day 180.

Measured with immunoSEQ multiplex PCR; TCRdb has only the in-frame clones, and not every one. The sample records approximately 12,000 clones, 85% to 90% being singletons. This CDR3 contains 14 residues. Germline V gene lookup returns CDR1 SGDLS and CDR2 YYNGEE. Trimming cost V 7 bases and J 5 bases, with 17 bases left between them. Specimen: PBMCs, collected 100 days after allogeneic stem cell transplant. The TCR sequence derives from a female patient between 55 and 75 years old who had an allogeneic stem cell transplant from an unrelated donor, so the T cells may come from the graft donor. Some clones in this sample may be carry-over from other donors' samples. This chain joins TRBV9 and TRBJ2-3; D possibly uses TRBD1 or TRBD2 (5 bases each). The CDR3: CASAEGRGLDTQYF. The DNA of the CDR3 is TGTGCCAGCGCCGAGGGGCGTGGTCTAGATACGCAGTATTTT.